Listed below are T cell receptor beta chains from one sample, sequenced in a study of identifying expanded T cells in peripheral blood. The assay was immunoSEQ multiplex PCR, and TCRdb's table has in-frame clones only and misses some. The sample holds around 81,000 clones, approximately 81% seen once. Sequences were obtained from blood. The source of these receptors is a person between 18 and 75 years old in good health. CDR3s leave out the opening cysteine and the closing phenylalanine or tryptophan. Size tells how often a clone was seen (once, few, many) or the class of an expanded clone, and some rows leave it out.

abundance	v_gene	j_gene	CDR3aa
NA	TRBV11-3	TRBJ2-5	ASSLRLSGQGVRETQY
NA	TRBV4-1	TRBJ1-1	ASSQGTGQGAF
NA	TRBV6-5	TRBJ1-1	ASRGYTEAF
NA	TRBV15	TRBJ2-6	ATSRGGGPRTGANVLT
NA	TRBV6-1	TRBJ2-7	ASSSLAGSYEQY
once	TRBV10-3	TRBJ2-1	AISATFGSGGLRGSSYNEQF
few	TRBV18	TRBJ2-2	ASSPQNGAENTGELF
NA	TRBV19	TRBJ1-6	ASSLWGRASSMGALH
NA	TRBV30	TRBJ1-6	AWKGGGNNSPLH
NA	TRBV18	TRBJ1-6	ASSPREAYSPLH
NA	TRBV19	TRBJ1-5	ASSGQGRSNQPQH
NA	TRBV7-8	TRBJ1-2	ASSLGTGANYGYT
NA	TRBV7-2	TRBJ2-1	ASSLRGEQF
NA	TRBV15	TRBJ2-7	ATSSPLAGTLPYEQY
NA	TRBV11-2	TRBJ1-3	ASSLDGRRGNTIY
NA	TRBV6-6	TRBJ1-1	ASSYLGQGDEAF
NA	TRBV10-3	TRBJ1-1	AISEFYSGGGTEAF
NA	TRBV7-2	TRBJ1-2	ASSLWDTRNYGYT
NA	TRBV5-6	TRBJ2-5	ASSSPAGQETQY
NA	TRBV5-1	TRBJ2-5	ASSLVTTGTVLQETQY
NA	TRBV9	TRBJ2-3	ASSGRDRVADTQY
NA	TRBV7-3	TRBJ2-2	ASSTSTGTGYTGELF
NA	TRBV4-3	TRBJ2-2	ASSPWTSRAGTGELF
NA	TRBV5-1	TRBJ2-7	ASSLVTSQISYEQY
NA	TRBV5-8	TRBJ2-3	ASSSLSGSRDTQY
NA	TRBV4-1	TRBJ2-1	ASSQDRRGITYNEQF
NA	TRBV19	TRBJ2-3	ASSMRGLGTGLSDTQY
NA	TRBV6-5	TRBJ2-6	ASSSQAAGANVLT
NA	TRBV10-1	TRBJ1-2	ASSVPTHTGYT
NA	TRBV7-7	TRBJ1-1	ASSRQENTEAF
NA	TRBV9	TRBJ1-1	ASTRSLRDTEAF
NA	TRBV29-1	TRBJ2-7	SVEIQGDEQY
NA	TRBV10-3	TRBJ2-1	ATRALTQGEQF
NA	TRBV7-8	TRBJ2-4	ASSLETSGSWNIQY
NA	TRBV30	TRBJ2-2	AWSVRDRGSGSNTGELF
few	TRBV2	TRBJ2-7	ASRPGRSSYEQY
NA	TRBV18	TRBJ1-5	ASSPSGGRNQPQH
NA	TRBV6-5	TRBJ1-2	ASLGTAQGRYGYT
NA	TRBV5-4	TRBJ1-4	ASSFSTARKLF
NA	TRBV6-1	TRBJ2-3	ASSERTWFTDTQY
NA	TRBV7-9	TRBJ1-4	ASGPPGTAGKLF
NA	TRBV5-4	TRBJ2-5	ASSLVQETQY